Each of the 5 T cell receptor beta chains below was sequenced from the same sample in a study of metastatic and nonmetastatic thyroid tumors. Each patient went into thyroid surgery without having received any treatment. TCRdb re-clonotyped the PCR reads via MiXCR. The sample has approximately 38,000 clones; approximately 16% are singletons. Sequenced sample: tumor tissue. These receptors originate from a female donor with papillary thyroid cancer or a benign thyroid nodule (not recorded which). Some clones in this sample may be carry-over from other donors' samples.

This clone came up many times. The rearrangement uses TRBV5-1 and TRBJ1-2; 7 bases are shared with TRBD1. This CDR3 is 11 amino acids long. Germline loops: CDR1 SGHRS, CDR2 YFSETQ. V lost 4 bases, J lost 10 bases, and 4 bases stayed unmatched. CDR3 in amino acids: CASSEGQIYTF. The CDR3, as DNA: TGCGCCAGCAGCGAGGGACAGATCTACACCTTC. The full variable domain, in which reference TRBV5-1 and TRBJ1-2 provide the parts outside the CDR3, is KAGVTQTPRYLIKTRGQQVTLSCSPISGHRSVSWYQQTPGQGLQFLFEYFSETQRNKGNFPGRFSGRQFSNSRSEMNVSTLELGDSALYLCASSEGQIYTFGSGTRLTVV.

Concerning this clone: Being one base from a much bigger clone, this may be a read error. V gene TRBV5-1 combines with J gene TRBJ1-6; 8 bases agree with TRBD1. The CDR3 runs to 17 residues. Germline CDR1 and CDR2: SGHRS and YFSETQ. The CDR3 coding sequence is TGCACCAGCAGCTTGGTCCCACGACAGGGGCCCCATTCACCCCTCCACTTT. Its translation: CTSSLVPRQGPHSPLHF.

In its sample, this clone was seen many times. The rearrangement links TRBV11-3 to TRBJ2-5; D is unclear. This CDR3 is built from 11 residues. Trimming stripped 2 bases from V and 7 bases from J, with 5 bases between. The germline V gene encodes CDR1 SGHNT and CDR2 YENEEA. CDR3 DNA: TGTGCCAGCAGCTTATTGACGACCCAGTACTTC. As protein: CASSLLTTQYF.

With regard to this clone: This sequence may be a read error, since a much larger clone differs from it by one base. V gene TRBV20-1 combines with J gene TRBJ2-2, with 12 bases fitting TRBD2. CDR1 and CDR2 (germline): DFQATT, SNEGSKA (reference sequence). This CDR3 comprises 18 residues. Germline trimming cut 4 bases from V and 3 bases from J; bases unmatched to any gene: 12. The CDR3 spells CSAMATSGSRRDTGELFF. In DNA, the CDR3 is TGCAGTGCTATGGCGACTAGCGGGAGTCGGAGGGACACCGGGGAGCTGTTTTTT.

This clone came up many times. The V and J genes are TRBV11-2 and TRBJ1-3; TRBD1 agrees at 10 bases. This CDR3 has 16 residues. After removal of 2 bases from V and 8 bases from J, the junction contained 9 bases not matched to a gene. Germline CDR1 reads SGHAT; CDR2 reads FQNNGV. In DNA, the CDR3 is TGTGCCAGCAGCTTACCCATCAGACAGGGGGCCCACACCATATATTTT. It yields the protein CASSLPIRQGAHTIYF. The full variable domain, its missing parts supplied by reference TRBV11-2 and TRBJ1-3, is EAGVAQSPRYKIIEKRQSVAFWCNPISGHATLYWYQQILGQGPKLLIQFQNNGVVDDSQLPKDRFSAERLKGVDSTLKIQPAKLEDSAVYLCASSLPIRQGAHTIYFGEGSWLTVV.